This T cell receptor (beta chain) originates from a study of blood T cells in healthy people across ages. With 3 bases removed from V and 9 bases from J, the gap between germline ends came to 18 bases. Germline CDR1 reads SGDLS; CDR2 reads YYNGEE. The CDR3 is 14 residues long. It was with a sample-barcoded 5' primer and a J-beta primer mix that a second PCR of roughly 7 to 12 cycles was run. One entry per CDR3 protein, called by TCRdb with MiXCR from the 5' RACE reads. The sample contains 920,000 or so distinct CDR3 sequences, more than 35% of which appear only once. The chain carries TRBV9 and TRBJ1-1, with D perhaps TRBD1 (6 bases). This receptor was identified in a woman aged 55-70 years in good health. Sequenced material: blood. This CDR3 is CASSEGGLSGKAFF. The CDR3 coding sequence is TGTGCCAGCAGCGAAGGGGGGCTTAGTGGGAAAGCTTTCTTT. Based on the CDR3 plus reference TRBV9 and TRBJ1-1, the full variable domain is DSGVTQTPKHLITATGQRVTLRCSPRSGDLSVYWYQQSLDQGLQFLIQYYNGEERAKGNILERFSAQQFPDLHSELNLSSLELGDSALYFCASSEGGLSGKAFFGQGTRLTVV.